Below, 20 T cell receptor beta chains from the same sample are listed, as sequenced in a study of graft-versus-host responses after intestinal transplantation (dated by TCRdb to the early 2020s). Dithiothreitol, EDTA incubations and collagenase D digestion were used to isolate intraepithelial and lamina propria lymphocytes from graft specimens. The library was made by the immunoSEQ multiplex PCR assay. Entries here come from immuneACCESS through TCRdb and include only in-frame sequences with V and J called. Some clones fail to appear in such tables; in the studies checked, an unresolved V gene covers under half of the shortfall, and the cause of the remainder is unknown. The table for this sample lists approximately 37,000 clones; about nine tenths of them were counted only once. The ten most abundant clones make up roughly 18% of the sample. The sample consisted of ileum tissue, taken approximately 200 days after intestinal transplant. These receptors all come from a human patient who received an intestinal transplant, so some T cells may come from the graft donor.

This clone was seen a single time. J is TRBJ2-1 and V is TRBV5-1; 7 bases are a match to TRBD1. J gave up 6 bases and V 4 bases, and 10 bases lay outside the gene matches. CDR1 SGHRS and CDR2 YFSETQ come from the germline V gene. The CDR3 extends over 15 amino acids. The CDR3, as DNA: TGCGCCAGCAGCCCTGGGGTTGACAGGGCCAATGAGCAGTTCTTC. This sequence encodes CASSPGVDRANEQFF.

Remarks on this clone: A junction boundary mismatches the germline segment, possibly from a read error. The rearrangement joins TRBV19 to TRBJ1-1, with D hard to call. Germline CDR1 LNHDA, CDR2 SQIVND (reference sequence). The CDR3 loop spans 12 amino acids. The CDR3: CACAPSFAEAFF. CDR3 nucleotides: TGTGCCTGTGCCCCGTCTTTCGCTGAGGCTTTCTTT.

CDR3 DNA sequence: TGTGCCAGCTTCCCCCTCTCTCGCGGGACCCCCATCGAGCAGTTCTTC. This gives the protein CASFPLSRGTPIEQFF. The chain is built from TRBV27 and TRBJ2-1, with a weak D call TRBD2 (6 bases). This CDR3 is built from 16 residues. Germline CDR1 and CDR2: MNHEY and SMNVEV (reference sequence). Trimming stripped 8 bases from V and 10 bases from J, with 27 bases between.

The rearrangement links TRBV5-4 to TRBJ2-5, with 9 bases matching TRBD2. Germline-derived CDR1 and CDR2 are SGHNT and YYREEE (reference sequence). The CDR3 totals 16 residues. The J segment lost 5 bases and the V segment lost 2 bases, leaving 10 bases of the junction unmatched. The CDR3 DNA reads TGTGCCAGCAGCTTTGGGGCGGGGGGGCCTTGGGAGACCCAGTACTTC. Translated, it gives CASSFGAGGPWETQYF.

The V and J genes are TRBV7-9 and TRBJ1-1, with D perhaps matching TRBD1 (6 bases). There are 13 residues in the CDR3. From germline, CDR1 is SEHNR and CDR2 FQNEAQ (reference sequence). V was cut by 1 base and J by 6 bases, with 9 bases left in between. The chain's CDR3 is CASSLGGGPEAFF. In nucleotides, the CDR3 is TGTGCCAGCAGCTTAGGAGGGGGGCCTGAAGCTTTCTTT.

The V and J genes are TRBV28 and TRBJ1-2, with D unclear. The CDR3 runs to 15 residues. The V gene's germline CDR1 is MDHEN and CDR2 SYDVKM. V was shortened by 5 bases and J by 3 bases, with 16 bases between the two germline ends. The CDR3 loop is CASSRPREFDYGYTF. CDR3 DNA sequence: TGTGCCAGCAGTCGCCCCCGCGAGTTCGACTATGGCTACACCTTC.

This chain joins TRBV9 and TRBJ2-1; D unresolved. V lost 3 bases and J 5 bases, leaving 9 bases between the germline ends. This CDR3 has 13 amino acids. The germline CDR1 and CDR2 sequences are SGDLS and YYNGEE. CDR3 DNA: TGTGCCAGCAGCGCCGTAATTGACAATGAGCAGTTCTTC. Translating it yields CASSAVIDNEQFF.

The chain carries TRBV5-1 and TRBJ2-7; 8 positions match TRBD1. V trimming: 3 bases; J trimming: 5 bases; junction bases outside the gene matches: 7. The CDR3 spans 14 residues. The germline V gene encodes CDR1 SGHRS and CDR2 YFSETQ. CDR3 nucleotide sequence: TGCGCCAGCAGCTCATACCCGACAGGGGACGAGCAGTACTTC. Its translation is CASSSYPTGDEQYF.

The chain carries TRBV18 and TRBJ2-7; no definite D call. Germline CDR1 is KGHSH and CDR2 is LQKENI. Trimming left V 2 bases short and J 0 bases short, with 5 bases between. The CDR3 spans 13 residues. For the CDR3, the DNA is TGTGCCAGCTCACCAAGCGACTCCTACGAGCAGTACTTC. Its protein is CASSPSDSYEQYF.

The J gene is TRBJ1-2, the V gene TRBV5-6; D remains ambiguous. The CDR3 has 13 residues. Trimming removed 0 bases from V and 4 bases from J, with 7 bases in between. Germline values: CDR1 SGHDT, CDR2 YYEEEE. In nucleotides, the CDR3 is TGTGCCAGCAGCTTGGGGACTTCCTATGGCTACACCTTC. Its protein is CASSLGTSYGYTF.

The V call is TRBV2, the J call TRBJ2-2; 10 bases fit TRBD2. CDR3 length: 15 amino acids. The V gene's germline CDR1 is SNHLY and CDR2 FYNNEI. V lost 6 bases to trimming and J lost 2 bases; unmatched junction nucleotides: 3. CDR3 DNA sequence: TGTGCCAGCAGGCGGACTAGCGGTAACACCGGGGAGCTGTTTTTT. This sequence encodes CASRRTSGNTGELFF.

This clone was detected once. The rearrangement uses TRBV15 and TRBJ2-3; D might be TRBD2 (7 bases). The germline gives CDR1 LNHNV, CDR2 YYDKDF (reference sequence). This CDR3 comprises 18 residues. With 1 base removed from V and 3 bases from J, the gap between germline ends came to 20 bases. CDR3 in amino acids: CATSRVRGSGGDTDTQYF. The CDR3 nucleotides read TGTGCCACCAGCAGAGTTAGGGGATCGGGGGGCGATACAGATACGCAGTATTTT.

The chain couples TRBV19 to TRBJ2-1; a possible D gene is TRBD1 (6 bases). Trimming cost V 2 bases and J 0 bases, with 8 bases left between them. Germline assignment: CDR1 LNHDA and CDR2 SQIVND (reference sequence). CDR3 length: 15 residues. CDR3 residues: CASSITGSSYNEQFF. In DNA, the CDR3 is TGTGCCAGTAGTATAACAGGGAGCTCCTACAATGAGCAGTTCTTC.

The chain employs TRBV6-1 and TRBJ1-1; D gene ambiguous. V gave up 6 bases and J gave up 6 bases, with 14 bases separating them. This CDR3 comprises 13 residues. The germline CDR1 and CDR2 sequences are MNHNS and SASEGT. The CDR3 loop reads CASRSYLDSEAFF. The DNA for the CDR3 is TGTGCCAGCAGGAGTTATTTGGATTCTGAAGCTTTCTTT.

Remarks on this clone: The conserved phenylalanine or tryptophan is not found at the CDR3 terminus, so this likely reflects a read error. V is TRBV5-6 and J is TRBJ2-7; D is uncertain. The CDR3 has 11 amino acids. V was cut by 2 bases and J by 5 bases, with 5 bases left in between. Germline CDR1 and CDR2: SGHDT and YYEEEE. CDR3 protein: CASSFGNEQYL. CDR3 DNA sequence: TGTGCCAGCAGCTTCGGCAACGAGCAGTACCTC.

The V and J genes are TRBV6-6 and TRBJ1-4; tentatively, D is TRBD1 (5 bases). The CDR3 is 15 residues long. V lost 7 bases, J lost 1 base, and 13 bases lay in between. Germline V lookup: CDR1 MNHNY, CDR2 SVGAGI (reference sequence). The CDR3 DNA follows: TGTGCCAGCACCTACCCGCAGGGAACTAATGAAAAACTGTTTTTT. Translated: CASTYPQGTNEKLFF.

The rearrangement uses TRBV28 and TRBJ2-7; a possible D gene is TRBD1 (6 bases). Germline CDR1 reads MDHEN; CDR2 reads SYDVKM. Trimming took off 2 bases at V and 1 base at J, with 24 bases between the two ends. This CDR3 contains 19 residues. CDR3 sequence reads: CASSLLLLTGGVRSYEQYF. The CDR3 nucleotides read TGTGCCAGCAGTTTACTTTTATTGACAGGTGGAGTTCGGTCCTACGAGCAGTACTTC.

V is TRBV4-2 and J is TRBJ2-3; 7 bases line up with TRBD2. After removal of 0 bases from V and 4 bases from J, the junction contained 7 bases not matched to a gene. CDR3 length: 16 amino acids. CDR1 is LGHNA, CDR2 YNFKEQ, per germline. The CDR3, as DNA: TGTGCCAGCAGCCAAGATATGGCGGGAGAGGCAGATACGCAGTATTTT. Protein: CASSQDMAGEADTQYF.

This chain connects TRBV18 to TRBJ1-5; 7 positions agree with TRBD1. Losses at the gene ends were 6 bases for V and 4 bases for J; bases not matched to a gene: 9. The germline gives CDR1 KGHSH, CDR2 LQKENI. The CDR3 runs to 15 residues. The CDR3 sequence: CASSPRTGTNQPQHF. The CDR3 nucleotides are TGTGCCAGCTCCCCCCGGACAGGAACGAATCAGCCCCAGCATTTT.

Only one count was recorded for this clone. The chain carries TRBV6-5 and TRBJ2-5, with 7 positions matching TRBD2. Germline-derived CDR1 and CDR2 are MNHEY and SVGAGI. With V trimmed by 7 bases and J by 4 bases, 6 bases remained unmatched. This CDR3 is built from 13 residues. The chain's CDR3 is CASNIWEGETQYF. CDR3 nucleotide sequence: TGTGCCAGCAACATTTGGGAGGGAGAGACCCAGTACTTC.